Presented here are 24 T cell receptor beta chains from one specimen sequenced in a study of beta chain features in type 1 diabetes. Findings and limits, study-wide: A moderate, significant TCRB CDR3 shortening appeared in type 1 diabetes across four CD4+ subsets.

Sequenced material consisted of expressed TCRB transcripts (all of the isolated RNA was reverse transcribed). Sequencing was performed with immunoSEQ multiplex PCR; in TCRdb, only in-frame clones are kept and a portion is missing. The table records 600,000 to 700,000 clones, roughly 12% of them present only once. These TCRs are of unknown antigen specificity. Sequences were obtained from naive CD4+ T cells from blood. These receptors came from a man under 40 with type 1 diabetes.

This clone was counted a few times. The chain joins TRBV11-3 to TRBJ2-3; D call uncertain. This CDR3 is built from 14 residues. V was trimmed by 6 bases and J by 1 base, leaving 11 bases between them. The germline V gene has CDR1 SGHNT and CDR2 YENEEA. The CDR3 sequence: CASRAAMGTDTQYF. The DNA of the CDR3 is TGTGCCAGCAGGGCCGCCATGGGCACAGATACGCAGTATTTT. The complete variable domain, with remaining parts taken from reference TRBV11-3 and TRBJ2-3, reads EAGVVQSPRYKIIEKKQPVAFWCNPISGHNTLYWYLQNLGQGPELLIRYENEEAVDDSQLPKDRFSAERLKGVDSTLKIQPAELGDSAVYLCASRAAMGTDTQYFGPGTRLTVL.

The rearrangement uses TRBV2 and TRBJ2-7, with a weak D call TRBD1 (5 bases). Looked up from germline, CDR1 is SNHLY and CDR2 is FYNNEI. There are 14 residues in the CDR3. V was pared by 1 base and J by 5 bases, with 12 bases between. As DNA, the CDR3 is TGTGCCAGCAGTGAAGACAGGCGTGTCCACGAGCAGTACTTC. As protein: CASSEDRRVHEQYF.

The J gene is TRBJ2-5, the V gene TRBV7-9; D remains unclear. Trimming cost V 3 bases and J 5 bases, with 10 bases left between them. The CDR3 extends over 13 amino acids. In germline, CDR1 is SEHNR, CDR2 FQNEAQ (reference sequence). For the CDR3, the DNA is TGTGCCAGCAGCTTGCCTGTCCCCGAGACCCAGTACTTC. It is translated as CASSLPVPETQYF.

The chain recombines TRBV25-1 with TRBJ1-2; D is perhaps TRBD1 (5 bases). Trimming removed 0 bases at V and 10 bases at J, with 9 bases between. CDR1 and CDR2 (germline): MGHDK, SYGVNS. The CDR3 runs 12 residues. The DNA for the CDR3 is TGTGCCAGCAGTGAATATTGGGGGAACTACACCTTC. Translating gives CASSEYWGNYTF.

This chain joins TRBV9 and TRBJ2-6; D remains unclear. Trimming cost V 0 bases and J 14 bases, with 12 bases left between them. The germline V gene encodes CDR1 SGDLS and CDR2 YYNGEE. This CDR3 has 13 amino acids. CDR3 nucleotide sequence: TGTGCCAGCAGCGTAGCCACACAAGACATCCTGACTTTC. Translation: CASSVATQDILTF.

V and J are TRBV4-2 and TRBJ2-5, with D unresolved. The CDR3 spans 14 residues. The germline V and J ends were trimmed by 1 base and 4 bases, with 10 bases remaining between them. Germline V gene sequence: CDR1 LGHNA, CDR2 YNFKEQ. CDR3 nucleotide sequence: TGTGCCAGCAGCCAAGGGCGTATATCAGAGACCCAGTACTTC. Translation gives CASSQGRISETQYF.

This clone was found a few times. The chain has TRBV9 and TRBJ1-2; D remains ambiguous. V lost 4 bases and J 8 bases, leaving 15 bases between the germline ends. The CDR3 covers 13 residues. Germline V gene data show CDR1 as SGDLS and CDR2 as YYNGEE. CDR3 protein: CASSSTSPEGYTF. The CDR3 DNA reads TGTGCCAGCAGCTCGACTTCGCCGGAGGGCTACACCTTC. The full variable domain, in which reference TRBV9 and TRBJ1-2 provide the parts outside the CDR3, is DSGVTQTPKHLITATGQRVTLRCSPRSGDLSVYWYQQSLDQGLQFLIQYYNGEERAKGNILERFSAQQFPDLHSELNLSSLELGDSALYFCASSSTSPEGYTFGSGTRLTVV.

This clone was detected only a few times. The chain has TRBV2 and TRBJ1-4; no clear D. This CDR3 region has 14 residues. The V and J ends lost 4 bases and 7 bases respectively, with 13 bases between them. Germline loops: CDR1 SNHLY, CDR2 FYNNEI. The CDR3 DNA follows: TGTGCCAGCAGTGGGGATAGGCGCCTTGAAAAACTGTTTTTT. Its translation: CASSGDRRLEKLFF. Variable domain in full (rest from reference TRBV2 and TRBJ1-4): EPEVTQTPSHQVTQMGQEVILRCVPISNHLYFYWYRQILGQKVEFLVSFYNNEISEKSEIFDDQFSVERPDGSNFTLKIRSTKLEDSAMYFCASSGDRRLEKLFFGSGTQLSVL.

The CDR3 nucleotides are TGTGCCAGCAGCCAAGATTCAGTCACAGATACGCAGTATTTT. Translating it yields CASSQDSVTDTQYF. This sequence joins TRBV14 and TRBJ2-3; no reliable D call. V lost 0 bases to trimming and J lost 2 bases, with 6 bases between them. Per the germline V gene, CDR1 is SGHDN and CDR2 is FVKESK. The CDR3 covers 14 residues.

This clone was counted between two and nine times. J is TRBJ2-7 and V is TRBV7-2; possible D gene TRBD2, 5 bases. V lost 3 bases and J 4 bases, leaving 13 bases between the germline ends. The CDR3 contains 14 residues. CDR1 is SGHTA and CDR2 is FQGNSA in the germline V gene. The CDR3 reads CASSLYLATYEQYF. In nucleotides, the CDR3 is TGTGCCAGCAGCTTGTATCTAGCAACTTACGAGCAGTACTTC.

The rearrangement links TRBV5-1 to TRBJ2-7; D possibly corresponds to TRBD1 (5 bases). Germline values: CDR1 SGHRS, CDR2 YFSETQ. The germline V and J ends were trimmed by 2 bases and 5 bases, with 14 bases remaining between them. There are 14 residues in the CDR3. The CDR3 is CASSFQTEANEQYF. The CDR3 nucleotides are TGCGCCAGCAGCTTTCAGACAGAGGCCAACGAGCAGTACTTC.

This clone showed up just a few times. The CDR3 DNA follows: TGTGCCAGCAGCGGCTCCGGGACCCGGGAGCTGTTTTTT. It specifies CASSGSGTRELFF. The chain recombines TRBV7-2 with TRBJ2-2; either TRBD1 or TRBD2 may supply D (5 bases each). Between the trimmed V and J ends, which lost 5 bases and 9 bases, there was a span of 13 bases. The germline V gene has CDR1 SGHTA and CDR2 FQGNSA. The CDR3 extends over 13 amino acids. The whole variable domain, remainder taken from reference TRBV7-2 and TRBJ2-2, is GAGVSQSPSNKVTEKGKDVELRCDPISGHTALYWYRQSLGQGLEFLIYFQGNSAPDKSGLPSDRFSAERTGGSVSTLTIQRTQQEDSAVYLCASSGSGTRELFFGEGSRLTVL.

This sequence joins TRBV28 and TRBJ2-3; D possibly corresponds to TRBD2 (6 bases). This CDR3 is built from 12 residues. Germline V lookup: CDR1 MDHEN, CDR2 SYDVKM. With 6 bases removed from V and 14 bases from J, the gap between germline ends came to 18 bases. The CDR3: CASRLPGATWYF. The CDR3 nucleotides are TGTGCCAGCAGATTACCGGGAGCTACGTGGTATTTT.

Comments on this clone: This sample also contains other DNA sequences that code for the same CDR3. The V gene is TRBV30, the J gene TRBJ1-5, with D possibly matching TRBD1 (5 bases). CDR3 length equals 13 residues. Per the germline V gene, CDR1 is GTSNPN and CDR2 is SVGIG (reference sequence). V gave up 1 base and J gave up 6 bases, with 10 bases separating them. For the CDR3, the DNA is TGTGCCTGGAGTGGTGGGGCGGGTCAGCCCCAGCATTTT. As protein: CAWSGGAGQPQHF.

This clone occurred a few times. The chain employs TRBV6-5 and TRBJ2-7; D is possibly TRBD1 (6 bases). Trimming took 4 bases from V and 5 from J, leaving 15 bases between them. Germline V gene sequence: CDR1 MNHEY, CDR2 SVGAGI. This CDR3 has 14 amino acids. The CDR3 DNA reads TGTGCCAGCAGTTTCCTGACAGGCTTGGACGAGCAGTACTTC. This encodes CASSFLTGLDEQYF.

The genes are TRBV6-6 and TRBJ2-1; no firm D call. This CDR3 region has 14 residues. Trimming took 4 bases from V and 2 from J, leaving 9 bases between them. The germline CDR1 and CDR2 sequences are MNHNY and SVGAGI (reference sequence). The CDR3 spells CASSSEWAYNEQFF. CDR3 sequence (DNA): TGTGCCAGCAGTTCTGAGTGGGCCTACAATGAGCAGTTCTTC.

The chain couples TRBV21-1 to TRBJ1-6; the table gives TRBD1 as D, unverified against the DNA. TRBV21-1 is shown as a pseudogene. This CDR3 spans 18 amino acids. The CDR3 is CASSFGTVRGPYNSPLHF. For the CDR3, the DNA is TGTGCCAGCAGCTTTGGGACAGTTCGGGGCCCCTATAATTCACCCCTCCACTTT.

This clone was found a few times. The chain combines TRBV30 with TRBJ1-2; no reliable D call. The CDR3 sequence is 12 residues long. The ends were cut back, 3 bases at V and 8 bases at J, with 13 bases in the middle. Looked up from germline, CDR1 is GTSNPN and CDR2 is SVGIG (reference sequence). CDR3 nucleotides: TGTGCCTGGAGCAACAAGGGAGGGGGCTACACCTTC. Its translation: CAWSNKGGGYTF. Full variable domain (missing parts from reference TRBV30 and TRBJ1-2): SQTIHQWPATLVQPVGSPLSLECTVEGTSNPNLYWYRQAAGRGLQLLFYSVGIGQISSEVPQNLSASRPQDRQFILSSKKLLLSDSGFYLCAWSNKGGGYTFGSGTRLTVV.

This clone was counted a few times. CDR3: CASSDSRLEQFF. CDR3 sequence (DNA): TGTGCCAGCAGCGACTCCCGACTTGAGCAGTTCTTC. The chain combines TRBV7-2 with TRBJ2-1; D not certain. CDR1 is SGHTA and CDR2 is FQGNSA in the germline V gene. This CDR3 contains 12 residues. V shed 5 bases and J shed 9 bases, with 11 bases lying between them.

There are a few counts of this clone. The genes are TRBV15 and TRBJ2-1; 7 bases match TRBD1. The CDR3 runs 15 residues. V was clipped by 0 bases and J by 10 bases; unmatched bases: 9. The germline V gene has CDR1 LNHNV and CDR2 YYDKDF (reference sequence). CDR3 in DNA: TGTGCCACCAGCAGAGATCAGGCAGGGGGACGGGAGCAGTTCTTC. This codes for CATSRDQAGGREQFF. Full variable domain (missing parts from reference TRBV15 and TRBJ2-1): DAMVIQNPRYQVTQFGKPVTLSCSQTLNHNVMYWYQQKSSQAPKLLFHYYDKDFNNEADTPDNFQSRRPNTSFCFLDIRSPGLGDTAMYLCATSRDQAGGREQFFGPGTRLTVL.

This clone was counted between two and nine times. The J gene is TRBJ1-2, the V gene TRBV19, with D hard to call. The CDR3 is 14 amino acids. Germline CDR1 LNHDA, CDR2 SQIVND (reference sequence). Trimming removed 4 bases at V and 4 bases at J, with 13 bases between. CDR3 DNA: TGTGCCAGTAGTAGCGACTATGGTTCCTATGGCTACACCTTC. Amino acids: CASSSDYGSYGYTF. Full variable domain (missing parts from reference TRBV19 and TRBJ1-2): DGGITQSPKYLFRKEGQNVTLSCEQNLNHDAMYWYRQDPGQGLRLIYYSQIVNDFQKGDIAEGYSVSREKKESFPLTVTSAQKNPTAFYLCASSSDYGSYGYTFGSGTRLTVV.

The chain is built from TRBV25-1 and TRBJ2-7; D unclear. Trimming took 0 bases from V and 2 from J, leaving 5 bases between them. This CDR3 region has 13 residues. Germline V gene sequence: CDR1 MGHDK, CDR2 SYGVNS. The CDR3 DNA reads TGTGCCAGCAGTGAATATACCACCTACGAGCAGTACTTC. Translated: CASSEYTTYEQYF.

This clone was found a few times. CDR3 in amino acids: CASSFRGSRDEQFF. CDR3 DNA: TGTGCCAGCAGTTTCCGCGGCAGCCGGGATGAGCAGTTCTTC. The chain carries TRBV7-2 and TRBJ2-1; D is undetermined. Trimming removed 6 bases from V and 8 bases from J, with 17 bases in between. Germline CDR1 is SGHTA and CDR2 is FQGNSA. The CDR3 length is 14 residues.

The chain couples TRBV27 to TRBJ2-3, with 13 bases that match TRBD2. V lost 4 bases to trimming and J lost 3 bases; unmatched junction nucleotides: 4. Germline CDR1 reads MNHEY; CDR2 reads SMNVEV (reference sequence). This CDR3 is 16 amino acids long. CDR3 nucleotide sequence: TGTGCCAGCAGTTCCGAGGGACTAGCGGGGACAGATACGCAGTATTTT. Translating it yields CASSSEGLAGTDTQYF.